This T cell receptor beta chain is drawn from a study of PD-L1 blockade in urothelial cancer. As for this clone: No antigen is known for it.

The assay was immunoSEQ multiplex PCR, and TCRdb's table has in-frame clones only and misses some. The sample includes about 51,000 clones, 85% to 90% of them seen just once. From germline, CDR1 is SGHNT and CDR2 YENEEA. The CDR3 runs to 13 residues. V lost 1 base and J lost 5; bases outside the gene matches: 1. Study-wide points: Having blood TCR clonality under the median before treatment predicted better survival.

Documented time point: pretreatment peripheral blood. All patients carried locally advanced or metastatic urothelial carcinoma. Between 1 and 8 samples per patient were obtained, pretreatment and on-treatment. The sample in question was PBMCs, obtained around atezolizumab (anti-PD-L1) treatment. The sequence derives from a man in his sixties with urothelial cancer. V is TRBV11-3 and J is TRBJ1-1, with TRBD1 matching over 7 bases. This CDR3 is CASSLGGQTEAFF. The CDR3 DNA reads TGTGCCAGCAGCTTAGGGGGACAGACTGAAGCTTTCTTT.